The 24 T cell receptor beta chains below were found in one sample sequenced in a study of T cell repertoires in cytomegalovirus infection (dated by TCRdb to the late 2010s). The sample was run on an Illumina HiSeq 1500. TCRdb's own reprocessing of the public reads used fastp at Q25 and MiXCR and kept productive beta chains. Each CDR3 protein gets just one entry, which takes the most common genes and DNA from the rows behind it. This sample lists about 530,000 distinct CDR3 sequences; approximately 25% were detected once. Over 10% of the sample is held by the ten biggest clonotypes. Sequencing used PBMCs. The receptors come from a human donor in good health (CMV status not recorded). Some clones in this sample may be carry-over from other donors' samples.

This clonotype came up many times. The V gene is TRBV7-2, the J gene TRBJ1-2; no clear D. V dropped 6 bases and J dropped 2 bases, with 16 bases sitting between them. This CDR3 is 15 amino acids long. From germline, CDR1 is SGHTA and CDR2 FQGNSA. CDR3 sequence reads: CASRQLTAENYGYTF. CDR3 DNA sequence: TGTGCCAGCAGACAACTCACAGCGGAGAACTATGGCTACACCTTC.

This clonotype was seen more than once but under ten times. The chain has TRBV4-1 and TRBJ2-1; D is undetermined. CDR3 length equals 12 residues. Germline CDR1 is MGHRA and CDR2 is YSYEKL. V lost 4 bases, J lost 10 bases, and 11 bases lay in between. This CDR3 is CASSLGRREQFF. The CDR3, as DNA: TGCGCCAGCAGCCTCGGACGGCGGGAGCAGTTCTTC.

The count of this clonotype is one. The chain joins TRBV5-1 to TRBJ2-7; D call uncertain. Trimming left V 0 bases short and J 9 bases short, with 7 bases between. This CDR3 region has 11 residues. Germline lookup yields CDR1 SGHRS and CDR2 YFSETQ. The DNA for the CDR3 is TGCGCCAGCAGCTTGGAACCGGGGCAGTACGTC. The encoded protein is CASSLEPGQYV.

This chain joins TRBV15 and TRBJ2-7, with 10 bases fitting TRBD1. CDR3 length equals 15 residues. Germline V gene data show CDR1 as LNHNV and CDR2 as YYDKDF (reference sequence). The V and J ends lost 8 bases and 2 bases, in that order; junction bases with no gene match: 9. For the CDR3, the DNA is TGTGCCACCCGAGTCGGGACAGGGGCGGCCTACGAGCAGTACTTC. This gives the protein CATRVGTGAAYEQYF. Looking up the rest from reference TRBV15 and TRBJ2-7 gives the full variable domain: DAMVIQNPRYQVTQFGKPVTLSCSQTLNHNVMYWYQQKSSQAPKLLFHYYDKDFNNEADTPDNFQSRRPNTSFCFLDIRSPGLGDTAMYLCATRVGTGAAYEQYFGPGTRLTVT.

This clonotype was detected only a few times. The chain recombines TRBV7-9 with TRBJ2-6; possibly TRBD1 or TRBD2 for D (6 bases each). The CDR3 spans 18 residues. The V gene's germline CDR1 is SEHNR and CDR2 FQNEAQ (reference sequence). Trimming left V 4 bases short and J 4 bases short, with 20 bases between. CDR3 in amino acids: CASSYRAGSSYGANVLTF. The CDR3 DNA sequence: TGTGCCAGCAGCTACAGGGCCGGGAGCTCGTACGGGGCCAACGTCCTGACTTTC.

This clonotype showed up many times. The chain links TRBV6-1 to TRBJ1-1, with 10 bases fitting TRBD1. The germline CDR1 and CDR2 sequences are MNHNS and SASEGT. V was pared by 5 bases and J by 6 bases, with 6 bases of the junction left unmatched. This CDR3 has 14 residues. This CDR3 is CASSWGQGRAEAFF. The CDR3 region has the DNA TGTGCCAGCAGTTGGGGACAGGGGAGGGCTGAAGCTTTCTTT.

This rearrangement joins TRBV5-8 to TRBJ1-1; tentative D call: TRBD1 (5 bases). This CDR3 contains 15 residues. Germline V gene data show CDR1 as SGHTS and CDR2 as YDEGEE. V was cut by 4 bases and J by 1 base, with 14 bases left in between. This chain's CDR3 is CASSPRGSGNTEAFF. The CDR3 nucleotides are TGTGCCAGCAGCCCTCGGGGCAGTGGGAACACTGAAGCTTTCTTT.

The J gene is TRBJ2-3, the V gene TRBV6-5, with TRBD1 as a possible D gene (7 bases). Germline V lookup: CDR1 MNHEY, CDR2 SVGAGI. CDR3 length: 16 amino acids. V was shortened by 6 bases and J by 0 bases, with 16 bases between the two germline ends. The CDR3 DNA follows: TGTGCCAGCAGGGTCGGCAGGGGGGCTAGCACAGATACGCAGTATTTT. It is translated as CASRVGRGASTDTQYF.

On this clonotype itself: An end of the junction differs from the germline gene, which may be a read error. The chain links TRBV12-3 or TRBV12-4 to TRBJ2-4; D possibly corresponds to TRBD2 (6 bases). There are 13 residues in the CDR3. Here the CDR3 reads CASSLWAGTGPHF. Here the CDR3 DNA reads TGTGCCAGCAGTTTATGGGCGGGGACGGGGCCTCACTTC.

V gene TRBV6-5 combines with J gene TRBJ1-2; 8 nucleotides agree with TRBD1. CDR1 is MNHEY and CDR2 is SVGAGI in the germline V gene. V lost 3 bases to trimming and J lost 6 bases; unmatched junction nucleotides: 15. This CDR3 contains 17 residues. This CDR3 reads CASSYSGQANRVDGYTF. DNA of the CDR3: TGTGCCAGCAGTTATTCGGGACAGGCAAACCGGGTGGATGGCTACACCTTC.

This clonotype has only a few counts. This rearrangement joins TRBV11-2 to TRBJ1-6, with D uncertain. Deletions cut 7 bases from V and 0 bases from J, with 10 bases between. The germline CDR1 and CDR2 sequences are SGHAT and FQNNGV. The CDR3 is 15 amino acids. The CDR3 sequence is CASTLISSYNSPLHF. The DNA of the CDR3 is TGTGCCAGCACCTTGATTAGCTCCTATAATTCACCCCTCCACTTT.

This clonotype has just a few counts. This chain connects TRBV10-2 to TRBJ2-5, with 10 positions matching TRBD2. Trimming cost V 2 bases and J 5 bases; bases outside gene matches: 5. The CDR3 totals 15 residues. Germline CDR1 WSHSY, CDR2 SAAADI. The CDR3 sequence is CASSELAGAGETQYF. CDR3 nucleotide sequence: TGCGCCAGCAGTGAGCTAGCGGGAGCCGGGGAGACCCAGTACTTC.

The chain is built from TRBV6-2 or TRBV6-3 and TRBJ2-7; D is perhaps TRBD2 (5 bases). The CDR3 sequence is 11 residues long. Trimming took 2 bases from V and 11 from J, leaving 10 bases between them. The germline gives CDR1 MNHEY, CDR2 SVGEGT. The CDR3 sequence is CASSYPHGEYV. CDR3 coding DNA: TGTGCCAGCAGTTACCCCCACGGGGAGTACGTC.

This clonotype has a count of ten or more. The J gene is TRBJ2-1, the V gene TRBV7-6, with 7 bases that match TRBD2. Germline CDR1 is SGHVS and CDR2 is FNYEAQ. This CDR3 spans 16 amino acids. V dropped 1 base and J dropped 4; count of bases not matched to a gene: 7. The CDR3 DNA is TGTGCCAGCAGCTTAGAAAGCGGGGAGGGGTACAATGAGCAGTTCTTC. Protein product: CASSLESGEGYNEQFF.

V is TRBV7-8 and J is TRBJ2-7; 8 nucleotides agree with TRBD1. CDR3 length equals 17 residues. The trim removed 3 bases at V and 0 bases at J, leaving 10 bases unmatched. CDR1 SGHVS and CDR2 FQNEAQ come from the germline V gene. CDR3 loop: CASSFNPGQADSYEQYF. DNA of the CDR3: TGTGCCAGCAGCTTTAATCCGGGACAGGCAGACTCCTACGAGCAGTACTTC. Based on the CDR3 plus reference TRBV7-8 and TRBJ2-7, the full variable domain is GAGVSQSPRYKVAKRGQDVALRCDPISGHVSLFWYQQALGQGPEFLTYFQNEAQLDKSGLPSDRFFAERPEGSVSTLKIQRTQQEDSAVYLCASSFNPGQADSYEQYFGPGTRLTVT.

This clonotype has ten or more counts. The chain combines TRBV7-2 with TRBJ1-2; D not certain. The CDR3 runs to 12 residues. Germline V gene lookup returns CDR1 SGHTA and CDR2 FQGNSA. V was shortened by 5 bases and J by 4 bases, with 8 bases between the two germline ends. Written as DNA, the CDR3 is TGTGCCAGCAGCCCGGTTACCTATGGCTACACCTTC. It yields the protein CASSPVTYGYTF.

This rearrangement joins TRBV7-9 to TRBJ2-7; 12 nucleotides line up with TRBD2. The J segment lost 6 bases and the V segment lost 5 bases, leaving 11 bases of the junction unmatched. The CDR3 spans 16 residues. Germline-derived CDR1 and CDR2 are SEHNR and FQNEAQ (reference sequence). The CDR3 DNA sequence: TGTGCCAGCAGCCCCCGGACTAGCGGGGTGAGGCGCGAGCAGTACTTC. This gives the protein CASSPRTSGVRREQYF.

CDR3 nucleotides: TGTGCCAGCAGTTTATCGGGGGTCCTCGAGACCCAGTACTTC. Protein sequence: CASSLSGVLETQYF. The chain recombines TRBV12-3 or TRBV12-4 with TRBJ2-5; TRBD2 is a possible D gene (6 bases). This CDR3 is built from 14 residues. Trimming took off 2 bases at V and 5 bases at J, with 12 bases between the two ends.

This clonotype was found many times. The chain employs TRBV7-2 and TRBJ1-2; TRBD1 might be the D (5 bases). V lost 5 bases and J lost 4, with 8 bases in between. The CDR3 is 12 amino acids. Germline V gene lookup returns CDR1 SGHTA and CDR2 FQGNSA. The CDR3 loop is CASSRDLYGYTF. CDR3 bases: TGTGCCAGCAGCCGGGACCTCTATGGCTACACCTTC.

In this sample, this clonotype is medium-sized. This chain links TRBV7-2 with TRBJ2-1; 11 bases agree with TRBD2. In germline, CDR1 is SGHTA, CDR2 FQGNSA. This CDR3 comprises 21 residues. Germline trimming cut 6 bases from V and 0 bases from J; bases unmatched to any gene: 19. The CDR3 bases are TGTGCCAGCAGTCTTAATAGACCTAGCGGGAGGCCCTTTGGCTCCTACAATGAGCAGTTCTTC. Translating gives CASSLNRPSGRPFGSYNEQFF. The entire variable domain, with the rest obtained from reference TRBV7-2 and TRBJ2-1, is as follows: GAGVSQSPSNKVTEKGKDVELRCDPISGHTALYWYRQSLGQGLEFLIYFQGNSAPDKSGLPSDRFSAERTGGSVSTLTIQRTQQEDSAVYLCASSLNRPSGRPFGSYNEQFFGPGTRLTVL.

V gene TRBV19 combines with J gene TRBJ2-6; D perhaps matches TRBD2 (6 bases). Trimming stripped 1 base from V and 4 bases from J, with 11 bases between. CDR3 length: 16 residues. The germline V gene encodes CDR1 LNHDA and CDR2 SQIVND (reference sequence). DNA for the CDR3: TGTGCCAGTAGTATAGTTGGGGGGACCGGGGCCAACGTCCTGACTTTC. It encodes CASSIVGGTGANVLTF.

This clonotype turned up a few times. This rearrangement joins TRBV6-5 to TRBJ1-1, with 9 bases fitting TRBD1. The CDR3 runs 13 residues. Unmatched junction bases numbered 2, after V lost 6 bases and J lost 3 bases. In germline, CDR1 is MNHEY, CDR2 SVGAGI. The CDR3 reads CASSYRGHTEAFF. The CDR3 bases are TGTGCCAGCAGCTACAGGGGGCACACTGAAGCTTTCTTT.

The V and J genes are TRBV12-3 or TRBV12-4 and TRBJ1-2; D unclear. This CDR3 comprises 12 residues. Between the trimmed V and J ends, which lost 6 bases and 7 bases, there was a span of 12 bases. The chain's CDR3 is CASRRRAAGYTF. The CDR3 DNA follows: TGTGCCAGCAGAAGGAGGGCGGCTGGCTACACCTTC.

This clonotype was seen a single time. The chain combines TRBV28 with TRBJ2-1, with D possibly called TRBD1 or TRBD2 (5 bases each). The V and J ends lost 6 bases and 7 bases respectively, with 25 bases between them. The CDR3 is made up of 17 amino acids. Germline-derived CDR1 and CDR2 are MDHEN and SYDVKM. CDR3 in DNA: TGTGCCAGCAGGATGTCCTCGGGACGGGTAATTGGGAATGAGCAGTTCTTC. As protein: CASRMSSGRVIGNEQFF.